The present T cell receptor beta chain was sequenced within a study of STAT5B mutations in CD4+ large granular lymphocyte leukemia. The junction had 7 bases not matched to a gene; V was cut back by 4 bases and J by 2 bases. The CDR3 totals 15 residues. Per the germline V gene, CDR1 is SGHVS and CDR2 is FQNEAQ. Sequencing was performed with immunoSEQ multiplex PCR; in TCRdb, only in-frame clones are kept and a portion is missing. The table shows 30,000 to 40,000 clones, with over 65% occurring only once. Sequencing was carried out using CD4+ T cells from blood buffy coats. V gene TRBV7-8 combines with J gene TRBJ2-7; 8 bases agree with TRBD2. The sequence was collected from a human donor in good health. Here the CDR3 DNA reads TGTGCCAGCAGCTCATTAGCGGGACTAGCCTACGAGCAGTACTTC. Its protein product is CASSSLAGLAYEQYF.